These T cell receptor beta chains were read from a single sample in a study of T cell repertoires in cytomegalovirus infection. TCRdb passed the reads through MiXCR, listing each CDR3 protein once. Of around 360,000 distinct CDR3 sequences listed, roughly 34% were seen once; the top ten hold approximately 15%. No antigen has been identified for these receptors. The sample here was cultured PBMCs, taken from culture after CMV antigen stimulation. These receptor sequences come from a human donor in good health (CMV status not recorded). Some clones in this sample may be carry-over from other donors' samples. CDR3s include the opening cysteine and the closing phenylalanine or tryptophan. The D gene is left open where the match is weak.

D gene,V gene,J gene,CDR3 protein
NA,TRBV7-2,TRBJ1-1,CASSFQRGQTEAFF
TRBD2,TRBV7-8,TRBJ2-1,CASSFGIGGNEQFF
NA,TRBV20-1,TRBJ2-1,CSAWASSSYNEQFF
NA,TRBV6-5,TRBJ2-1,CASSYEGSSYNEQFF
TRBD2,TRBV6-1,TRBJ2-1,CASSEGPSGRYNEQFF
NA,TRBV5-4,TRBJ1-2,CASSFPGRDVYGYTF
TRBD2,TRBV7-6,TRBJ2-1,CASSSSSGGSEQFF
TRBD2,TRBV7-9,TRBJ2-1,CASSPGTLAGTNNEQFF
NA,TRBV6-6,TRBJ2-7,CASSYSGGPYEQYF
NA,TRBV7-2,TRBJ2-6,CASSLGTTGANVLTF
NA,TRBV7-2,TRBJ2-1,CASRRNEGGNNEQFF
NA,TRBV12-3/TRBV12-4,TRBJ1-1,CASSYRVPTEAFF
TRBD2,TRBV10-2,TRBJ2-5,CASSDGTSGRPETQYF
TRBD1,TRBV6-1,TRBJ2-7,CASSESRDRYF
TRBD2,TRBV6-2/TRBV6-3,TRBJ2-7,CASSYGTSGNLLYEQYF
NA,TRBV7-6,TRBJ1-4,CASSPGGVYEKLFF
TRBD2,TRBV7-9,TRBJ2-7,CASSFISGIRYEQYF
NA,TRBV19,TRBJ1-3,CASSIDLSETTGNTIYF
TRBD1,TRBV12-3/TRBV12-4,TRBJ2-7,CASSLGQGGFYEQYF
TRBD1,TRBV11-3,TRBJ1-1,CASSTAQGWEVWSTEAFF
TRBD2,TRBV4-1,TRBJ2-1,CASSQATSGYYNEQFF
NA,TRBV5-1,TRBJ1-1,CASSLLLGTNTEAFF
TRBD1,TRBV7-2,TRBJ1-6,CASIRTGGNSPLHF
NA,TRBV9,TRBJ2-2,CASSVSGARGELFF
TRBD2,TRBV7-2,TRBJ2-3,CASSLGWERGTDTQYF
NA,TRBV19,TRBJ2-1,CASSFLGDISYNEQFF
NA,TRBV11-2,TRBJ2-1,CASSLGQAYNEQFF
NA,TRBV19,TRBJ1-5,CVSSLRDAGRDQPQHF
NA,TRBV7-8,TRBJ1-3,CASSPLGEGNRGNTIYF
TRBD1,TRBV13,TRBJ1-2,CASSLQQGLGGYTF
NA,TRBV7-9,TRBJ2-7,CASSSPDRSPNEQYF
TRBD1,TRBV7-7,TRBJ2-2,CASGQGAPGTGELFF
NA,TRBV4-1,TRBJ2-5,CASSQEETQYF
TRBD2,TRBV28,TRBJ2-7,CASKASGEQYF
NA,TRBV24-1,TRBJ1-5,CATSGGVSNQPQHF
TRBD1,TRBV20-1,TRBJ2-7,CSASRQGVVYEQYF
NA,TRBV7-3,TRBJ2-3,CASSLIGGDTDTQYF
NA,TRBV12-3/TRBV12-4,TRBJ1-5,CASSREWRGQPQHF
TRBD2,TRBV6-6,TRBJ2-7,CASSYPSGGSEQYF
TRBD2,TRBV7-8,TRBJ2-3,CASSLALGASGRASTDTQYF
TRBD1,TRBV12-3/TRBV12-4,TRBJ1-2,CASSRRQGYYGYTF
TRBD1,TRBV14,TRBJ1-2,CASSQDRIGTVNGYTF
TRBD2,TRBV7-2,TRBJ2-2,CASSPTSGSFGGELFF
NA,TRBV4-3,TRBJ1-5,CASSQGGGYGQPQHF
NA,TRBV4-1,TRBJ2-1,CASSQGPANNEQFF